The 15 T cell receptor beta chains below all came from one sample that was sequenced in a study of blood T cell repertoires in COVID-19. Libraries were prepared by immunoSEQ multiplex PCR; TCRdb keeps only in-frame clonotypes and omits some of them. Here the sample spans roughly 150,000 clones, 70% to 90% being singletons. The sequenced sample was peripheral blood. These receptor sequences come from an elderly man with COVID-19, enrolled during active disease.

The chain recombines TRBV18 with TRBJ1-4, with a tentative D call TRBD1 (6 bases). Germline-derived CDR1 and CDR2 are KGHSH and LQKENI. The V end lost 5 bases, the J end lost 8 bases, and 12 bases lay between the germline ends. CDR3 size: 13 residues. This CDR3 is CASSKGHREKLFF. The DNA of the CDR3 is TGTGCCAGCTCAAAGGGACATCGAGAAAAACTGTTTTTT.

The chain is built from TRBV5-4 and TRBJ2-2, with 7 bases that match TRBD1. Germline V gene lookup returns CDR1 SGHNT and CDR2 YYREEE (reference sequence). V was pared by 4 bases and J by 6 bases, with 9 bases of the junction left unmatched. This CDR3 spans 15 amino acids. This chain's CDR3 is CASSTLQGTAGELFF. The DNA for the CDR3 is TGTGCCAGCAGCACGTTACAGGGGACGGCCGGGGAGCTGTTTTTT.

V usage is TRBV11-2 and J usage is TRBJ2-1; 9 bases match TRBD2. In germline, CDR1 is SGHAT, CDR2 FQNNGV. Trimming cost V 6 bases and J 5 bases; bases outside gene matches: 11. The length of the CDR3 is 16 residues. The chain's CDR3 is CASRSLAGRLHNEQFF. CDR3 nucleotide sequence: TGTGCCAGCAGATCCCTAGCGGGGAGACTCCACAATGAGCAGTTCTTC.

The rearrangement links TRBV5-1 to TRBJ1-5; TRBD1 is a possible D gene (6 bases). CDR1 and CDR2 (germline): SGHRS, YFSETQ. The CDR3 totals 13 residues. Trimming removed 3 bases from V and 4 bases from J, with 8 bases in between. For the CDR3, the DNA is TGCGCCAGCAGCTCAGGGGATAATCAGCCCCAGCATTTT. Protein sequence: CASSSGDNQPQHF. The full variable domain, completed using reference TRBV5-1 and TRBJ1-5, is KAGVTQTPRYLIKTRGQQVTLSCSPISGHRSVSWYQQTPGQGLQFLFEYFSETQRNKGNFPGRFSGRQFSNSRSEMNVSTLELGDSALYLCASSSGDNQPQHFGDGTRLSIL.

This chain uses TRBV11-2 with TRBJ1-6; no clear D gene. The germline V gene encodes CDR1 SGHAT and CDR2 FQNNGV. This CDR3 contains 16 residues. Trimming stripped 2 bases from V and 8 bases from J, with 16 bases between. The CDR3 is CASSLTGLPRDSPLHF. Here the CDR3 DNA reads TGTGCCAGCAGCTTAACGGGCCTCCCGAGGGATTCACCCCTCCACTTT.

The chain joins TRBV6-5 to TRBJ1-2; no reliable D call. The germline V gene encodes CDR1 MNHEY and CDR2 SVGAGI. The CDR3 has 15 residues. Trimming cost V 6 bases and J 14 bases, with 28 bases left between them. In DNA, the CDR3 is TGTGCCAGCAGCGCCCCCCCCGGAAGGCGTCCGGGGTTGACCTTC. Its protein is CASSAPPGRRPGLTF.

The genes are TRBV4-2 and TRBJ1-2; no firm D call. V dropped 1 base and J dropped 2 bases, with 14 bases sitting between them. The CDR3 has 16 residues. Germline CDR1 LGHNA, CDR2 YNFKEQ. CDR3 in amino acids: CASSQAPKDSNYGYTF. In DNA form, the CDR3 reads TGTGCCAGCAGCCAAGCCCCGAAGGACTCCAACTATGGCTACACCTTC.

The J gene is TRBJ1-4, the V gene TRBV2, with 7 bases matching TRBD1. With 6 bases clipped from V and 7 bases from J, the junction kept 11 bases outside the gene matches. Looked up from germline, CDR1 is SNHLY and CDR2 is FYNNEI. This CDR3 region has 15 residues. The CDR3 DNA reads TGTGCCAGCAGCGGTGGCGGGACAGAGGTTGAAAAACTGTTTTTT. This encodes CASSGGGTEVEKLFF.

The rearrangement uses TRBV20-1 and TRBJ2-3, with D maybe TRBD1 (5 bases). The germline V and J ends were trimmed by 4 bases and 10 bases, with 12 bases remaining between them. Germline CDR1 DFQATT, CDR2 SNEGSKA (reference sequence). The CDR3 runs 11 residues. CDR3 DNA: TGCAGTGCTATTAGGCAGGGCGCGCAGTATTTT. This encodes CSAIRQGAQYF.

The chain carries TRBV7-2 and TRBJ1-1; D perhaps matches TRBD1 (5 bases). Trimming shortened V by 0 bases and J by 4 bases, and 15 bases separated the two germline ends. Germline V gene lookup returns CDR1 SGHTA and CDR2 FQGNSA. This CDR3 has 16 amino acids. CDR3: CASSLALGAGGTEAFF. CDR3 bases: TGTGCCAGCAGCTTAGCGCTAGGGGCGGGGGGCACTGAAGCTTTCTTT.

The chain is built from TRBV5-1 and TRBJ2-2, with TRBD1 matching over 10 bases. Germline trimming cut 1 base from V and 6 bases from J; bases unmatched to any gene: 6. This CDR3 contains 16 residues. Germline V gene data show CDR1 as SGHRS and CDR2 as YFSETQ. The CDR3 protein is CASSLNRQGAAGELFF. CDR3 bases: TGCGCCAGCAGCTTGAACCGACAGGGGGCAGCCGGGGAGCTGTTTTTT.

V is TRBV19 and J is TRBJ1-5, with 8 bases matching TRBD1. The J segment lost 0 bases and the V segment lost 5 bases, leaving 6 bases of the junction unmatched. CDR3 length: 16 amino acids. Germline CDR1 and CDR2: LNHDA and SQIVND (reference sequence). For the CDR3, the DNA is TGTGCCAGTAGTCCGAACCAGGGGGCTAGCAATCAGCCCCAGCATTTT. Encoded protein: CASSPNQGASNQPQHF.

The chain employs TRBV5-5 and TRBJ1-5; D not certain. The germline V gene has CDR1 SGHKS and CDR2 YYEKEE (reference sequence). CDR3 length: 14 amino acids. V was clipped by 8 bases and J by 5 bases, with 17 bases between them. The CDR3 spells CASSLLEGDQPQHF. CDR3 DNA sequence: TGTGCCAGTTCTCTCCTCGAAGGAGATCAGCCCCAGCATTTT.

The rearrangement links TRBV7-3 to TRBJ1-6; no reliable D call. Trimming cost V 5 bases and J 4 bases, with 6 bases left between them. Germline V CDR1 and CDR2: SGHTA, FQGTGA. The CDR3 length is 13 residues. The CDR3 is CASSPGYNSPLHF. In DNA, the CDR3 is TGTGCCAGCAGCCCAGGTTATAATTCACCCCTCCACTTT.

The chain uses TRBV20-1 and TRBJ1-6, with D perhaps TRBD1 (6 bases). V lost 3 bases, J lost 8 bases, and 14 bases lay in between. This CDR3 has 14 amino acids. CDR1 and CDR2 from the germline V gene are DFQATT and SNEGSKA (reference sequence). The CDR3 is CSASLNRDYSPLHF. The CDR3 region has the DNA TGCAGTGCTAGTCTAAACAGGGATTATTCACCCCTCCACTTT.